This passage covers 23 T cell receptor beta chains from one sample sequenced in a study of shared clonotypes between healthy human individuals. Terminally differentiated effector memory CD45RA+ cells were excluded from the naive CD8 cells, which were CD45RO-negative and positively selected for CCR7. TCRdb's copy holds only in-frame clones and misses some; the assay was immunoSEQ multiplex PCR. The sample consists of 1.5 million to 2.5 million clones, about 94% of them appearing once. Sequenced input: naive CD8+ T cells sorted from blood. The receptors come from a young man in good health.

V usage is TRBV29-1 and J usage is TRBJ2-3; D might be TRBD1 or TRBD2, each matching 5 bases. V was trimmed by 2 bases and J by 9 bases, leaving 21 bases between them. This CDR3 spans 15 amino acids. Per germline, CDR1 SQVTM and CDR2 ANQGSEA. The CDR3 region is CSVELGTEQVGTQYF. DNA for the CDR3: TGCAGCGTTGAATTAGGGACGGAGCAGGTGGGGACGCAGTATTTT.

This chain links TRBV6-6 with TRBJ2-1; 7 nucleotides line up with TRBD2. Germline V gene data show CDR1 as MNHNY and CDR2 as SVGAGI (reference sequence). The V and J ends lost 0 bases and 4 bases, in that order; junction bases with no gene match: 6. The CDR3 covers 16 residues. The DNA of the CDR3 is TGTGCCAGCAGTTACTCGAATCAGCGGGGTTACAATGAGCAGTTCTTC. It encodes CASSYSNQRGYNEQFF.

This sequence joins TRBV4-3 and TRBJ2-7; no reliable D call. Germline-derived CDR1 and CDR2 are LGHNA and YSLEER. The CDR3 has 16 amino acids. Trimming removed 0 bases at V and 6 bases at J, with 18 bases between. CDR3 amino acids: CASSQEGGTLSGEQYF. CDR3 sequence (DNA): TGCGCCAGCAGCCAAGAAGGTGGCACACTATCGGGCGAGCAGTACTTC.

The chain couples TRBV6-6 to TRBJ2-7; 7 bases line up with TRBD1. This CDR3 is 13 amino acids long. V was clipped by 6 bases and J by 5 bases; unmatched bases: 7. The germline V gene has CDR1 MNHNY and CDR2 SVGAGI (reference sequence). The CDR3 nucleotides read TGTGCCAGCAGCCCCGACAGGGTAGACGAGCAGTACTTC. Protein: CASSPDRVDEQYF.

As to this clone: Other nucleotide sequences from this sample produce the same CDR3. This chain connects TRBV5-6 to TRBJ2-7; D gene unclear. This CDR3 has 11 amino acids. CDR1 SGHDT and CDR2 YYEEEE come from the germline V gene. V was clipped by 3 bases and J by 2 bases, with 3 bases between them. The CDR3 protein is CASSSPYEQYF. The CDR3 region has the DNA TGTGCCAGCAGCTCGCCCTACGAGCAGTACTTC.

V is TRBV21-1 and J is TRBJ2-7; TRBD2, the table's D call, was not compared with the DNA. TRBV21-1 is marked as a pseudogene. The CDR3 totals 14 residues. The CDR3 nucleotides read TGTGCCAGCAGCTCGAGGCAGATCTCCTACGAGCAGTACTTC. This translates into CASSSRQISYEQYF.

The V call is TRBV6-6, the J call TRBJ1-1; 8 bases are a match to TRBD1. The CDR3 contains 15 residues. Germline CDR1 MNHNY, CDR2 SVGAGI (reference sequence). The J segment lost 12 bases and the V segment lost 5 bases, leaving 17 bases of the junction unmatched. The CDR3 nucleotides read TGTGCCAGCAGTATTAACCAGGGGGCACGTTTGTATCCTTTCTTT. It translates to CASSINQGARLYPFF.

This clone was counted a single time. The gene calls are TRBV5-4 and TRBJ1-1, with 9 bases lining up with TRBD1. Losses at the gene ends were 3 bases for V and 0 bases for J; bases not matched to a gene: 3. The germline gives CDR1 SGHNT, CDR2 YYREEE (reference sequence). The CDR3 sequence is 15 residues long. The CDR3: CASSYWTGVNTEAFF. The CDR3 DNA reads TGTGCCAGCAGCTACTGGACAGGGGTGAACACTGAAGCTTTCTTT.

V gene TRBV19 combines with J gene TRBJ1-5; D remains ambiguous. Germline V lookup: CDR1 LNHDA, CDR2 SQIVND (reference sequence). The CDR3 is 14 amino acids. V was shortened by 5 bases and J by 0 bases, with 8 bases between the two germline ends. The CDR3 DNA reads as TGTGCCAGTAGTGGTGGACTTAGCAATCAGCCCCAGCATTTT. It specifies CASSGGLSNQPQHF.

This clone was detected once. The chain joins TRBV5-6 to TRBJ1-1; D is unresolved. This CDR3 contains 13 residues. Trimming cost V 0 bases and J 4 bases, with 7 bases left between them. The germline V gene has CDR1 SGHDT and CDR2 YYEEEE. The CDR3, as DNA: TGTGCCAGCAGCTTGGGGGATATCACTGAAGCTTTCTTT. Its protein is CASSLGDITEAFF.

Remarks on this clone: Additional DNA sequences in this sample encode the identical CDR3. The rearrangement links TRBV4-1 to TRBJ2-7, with 11 bases that match TRBD1. Germline CDR1 is MGHRA and CDR2 is YSYEKL. Unmatched junction bases numbered 3, after V lost 2 bases and J lost 3 bases. This CDR3 has 15 amino acids. The chain's CDR3 is CASSQTGTGGYEQYF. CDR3 in DNA: TGCGCCAGCAGCCAAACTGGGACAGGGGGCTACGAGCAGTACTTC.

The rearrangement links TRBV4-3 to TRBJ2-1; D ambiguous. Germline V lookup: CDR1 LGHNA, CDR2 YSLEER. This CDR3 has 15 residues. The V gene lost 0 bases and the J gene lost 3 bases, with 9 bases spanning the gap. The CDR3 DNA reads as TGCGCCAGCAGCCAAGATCGGATTTACTACAATGAGCAGTTCTTC. It is translated as CASSQDRIYYNEQFF.

The chain is built from TRBV4-1 and TRBJ2-7; TRBD1 aligns across 8 bases. V was clipped by 4 bases and J by 0 bases; unmatched bases: 5. CDR1 is MGHRA and CDR2 is YSYEKL in the germline V gene. The CDR3 has 15 amino acids. The CDR3 DNA is TGCGCCAGCAGCCCGGGACAGGTAAGCTCCTACGAGCAGTACTTC. This sequence encodes CASSPGQVSSYEQYF.

The chain couples TRBV27 to TRBJ2-3, with 11 bases aligning to TRBD2. CDR3 length: 18 amino acids. V lost 2 bases and J lost 3; bases outside the gene matches: 10. In germline, CDR1 is MNHEY, CDR2 SMNVEV (reference sequence). The CDR3 region is CASSLKGTGLAETDTQYF. DNA for the CDR3: TGTGCCAGCAGTTTAAAGGGGACGGGACTAGCGGAGACAGATACGCAGTATTTT.

The chain couples TRBV19 to TRBJ2-1, with unresolved D. CDR1 and CDR2 from the germline V gene are LNHDA and SQIVND (reference sequence). V was pared by 6 bases and J by 0 bases, with 6 bases between. The CDR3 runs to 13 residues. The CDR3 DNA reads as TGTGCCAGTAGGCTCGACTCCTACAATGAGCAGTTCTTC. The encoded protein is CASRLDSYNEQFF.

The V gene is TRBV11-1, the J gene TRBJ2-2, with 7 bases identical to TRBD1. The CDR3 totals 15 residues. CDR1 is SGHAT, CDR2 FQDESV, per germline (reference sequence). V was pared by 5 bases and J by 5 bases, with 8 bases of the junction left unmatched. CDR3 loop: CASSTQTGSTGELFF. The CDR3 DNA sequence: TGTGCCAGCAGCACGCAGACAGGGAGTACCGGGGAGCTGTTTTTT.

V gene TRBV10-3 combines with J gene TRBJ2-7, with 8 bases lining up with TRBD1. This CDR3 region has 12 residues. V shed 11 bases and J 2 bases; nucleotides not matched to a gene: 5. Germline V gene lookup returns CDR1 ENHRY and CDR2 SYGVKD. The DNA for the CDR3 is TGTGCCTCCGGGACAGGCCCCTACGAGCAGTACTTC. The encoded protein is CASGTGPYEQYF.

The sample holds one count of this clone. The chain has TRBV7-2 and TRBJ2-1; D call uncertain. V was shortened by 0 bases and J by 7 bases, with 7 bases between the two germline ends. The CDR3 sequence is 13 residues long. The germline V gene has CDR1 SGHTA and CDR2 FQGNSA. Here the CDR3 DNA reads TGTGCCAGCAGCTTAGCGTCTGGGAATGAGCAGTTCTTC. It encodes CASSLASGNEQFF.

V and J are TRBV27 and TRBJ2-7; no definite D call. With 2 bases removed from V and 5 bases from J, the gap between germline ends came to 16 bases. CDR3 length: 15 residues. Germline CDR1 is MNHEY and CDR2 is SMNVEV (reference sequence). CDR3: CASSLGTTKLDEQYF. CDR3 coding DNA: TGTGCCAGCAGTTTAGGAACAACAAAGCTGGACGAGCAGTACTTC.

This chain uses TRBV15 with TRBJ2-5; no clear D. CDR3 length: 14 residues. V dropped 0 bases and J dropped 1 base, with 6 bases sitting between them. The germline V gene encodes CDR1 LNHNV and CDR2 YYDKDF (reference sequence). Here the CDR3 DNA reads TGTGCCACCAGCAGAGATAAAGGCCAAGAGACCCAGTACTTC. Translated: CATSRDKGQETQYF.

The chain recombines TRBV4-1 with TRBJ2-7; D not certain. V lost 0 bases and J 3 bases, leaving 9 bases between the germline ends. The CDR3 has 14 residues. CDR1 is MGHRA, CDR2 YSYEKL, per germline. CDR3 residues: CASSQDDGNYEQYF. The CDR3 nucleotides are TGCGCCAGCAGCCAAGATGACGGCAACTACGAGCAGTACTTC.

The chain joins TRBV7-2 to TRBJ2-1; 7 bases agree with TRBD2. This CDR3 is 16 amino acids long. After removal of 1 base from V and 2 bases from J, the junction contained 5 bases not matched to a gene. CDR1 is SGHTA, CDR2 FQGNSA, per germline. This CDR3 is CASSLGYGLAYNEQFF. DNA for the CDR3: TGTGCCAGCAGCTTAGGTTACGGACTAGCCTACAATGAGCAGTTCTTC.

In this sample, this clone turned up once. The genes are TRBV27 and TRBJ2-5, with TRBD2 matching 7 bases. The CDR3 has 16 residues. Unmatched junction bases numbered 8, after V lost 3 bases and J lost 1 base. Per germline, CDR1 MNHEY and CDR2 SMNVEV (reference sequence). The CDR3: CASSLSGEGTQETQYF. In nucleotides, the CDR3 is TGTGCCAGCAGTTTGTCCGGGGAGGGGACCCAAGAGACCCAGTACTTC.